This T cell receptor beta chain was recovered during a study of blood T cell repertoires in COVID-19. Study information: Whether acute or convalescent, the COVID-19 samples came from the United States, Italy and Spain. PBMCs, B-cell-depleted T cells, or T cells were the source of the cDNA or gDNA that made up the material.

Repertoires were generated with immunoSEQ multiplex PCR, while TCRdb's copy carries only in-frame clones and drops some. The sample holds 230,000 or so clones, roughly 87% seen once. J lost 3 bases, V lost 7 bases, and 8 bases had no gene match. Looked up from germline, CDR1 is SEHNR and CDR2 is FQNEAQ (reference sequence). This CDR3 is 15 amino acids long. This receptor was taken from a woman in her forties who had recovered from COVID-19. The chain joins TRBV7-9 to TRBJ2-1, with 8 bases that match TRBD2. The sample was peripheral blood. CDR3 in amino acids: CASTGERENYNEQFF. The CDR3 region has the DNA TGTGCCAGCACAGGAGAGCGGGAGAACTACAATGAGCAGTTCTTC.